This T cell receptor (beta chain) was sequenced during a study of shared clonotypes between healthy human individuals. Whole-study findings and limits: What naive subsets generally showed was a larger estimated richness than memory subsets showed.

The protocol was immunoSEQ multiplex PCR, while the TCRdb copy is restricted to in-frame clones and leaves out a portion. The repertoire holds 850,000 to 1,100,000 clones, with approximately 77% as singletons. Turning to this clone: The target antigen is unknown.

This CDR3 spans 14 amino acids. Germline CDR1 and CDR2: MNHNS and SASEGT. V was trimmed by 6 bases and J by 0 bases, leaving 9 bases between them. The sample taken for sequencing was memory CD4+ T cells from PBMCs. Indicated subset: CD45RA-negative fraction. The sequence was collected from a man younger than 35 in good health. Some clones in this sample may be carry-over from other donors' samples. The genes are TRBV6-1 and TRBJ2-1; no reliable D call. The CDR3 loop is CASRLTFSYNEQFF. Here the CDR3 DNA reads TGTGCCAGCAGACTGACGTTCTCCTACAATGAGCAGTTCTTC.